These 15 T cell receptor beta chains came from one sample sequenced in a study of type 1 and type 2 diabetes patients. PCR was run on genomic DNA. Multiplex PCR with 30 forward and 13 reverse primers amplified the TCR beta CDR3. A single record per CDR3 protein comes from TCRdb applying MiXCR to the multiplex PCR reads. The sample carries fewer than 300,000 distinct CDR3 sequences, over 45% recorded once. Sequencing was done on a sample of peripheral blood mononuclear cells (PBMCs). All receptors come from a man younger than 30 with type 2 diabetes.

The rearrangement links TRBV20-1 to TRBJ2-7, with 13 bases aligning to TRBD2. V dropped 7 bases and J dropped 0; count of bases not matched to a gene: 6. The CDR3 runs to 15 residues. The germline CDR1 and CDR2 sequences are DFQATT and SNEGSKA (reference sequence). The CDR3 bases are TGCAGTGTTGAGGGACTAGCGGGGAACTCCTACGAGCAGTACTTC. Protein sequence: CSVEGLAGNSYEQYF.

The rearrangement uses TRBV20-1 and TRBJ2-2; D perhaps matches TRBD1 (6 bases). Germline V lookup: CDR1 DFQATT, CDR2 SNEGSKA (reference sequence). V was cut by 3 bases and J by 6 bases, with 20 bases left in between. CDR3 length equals 16 residues. This CDR3 reads CSARSVTGSASGELFF. CDR3 bases: TGCAGTGCTAGGTCCGTGACAGGCTCAGCATCCGGGGAGCTGTTTTTT.

This rearrangement joins TRBV28 to TRBJ2-7; D remains ambiguous. Trimming removed 8 bases from V and 3 bases from J, with 17 bases in between. This CDR3 has 14 residues. Germline assignment: CDR1 MDHEN and CDR2 SYDVKM. The CDR3 sequence: CASRETQEYYEQYF. DNA for the CDR3: TGTGCCAGCCGCGAGACGCAGGAGTACTACGAGCAGTACTTC.

This chain connects TRBV9 to TRBJ2-2; 14 nucleotides match TRBD2. The CDR3 has 16 residues. J gave up 5 bases and V 2 bases, and 2 bases lay outside the gene matches. Germline V gives CDR1 SGDLS, CDR2 YYNGEE. The CDR3 spells CASSVGLAGATGELFF. The CDR3 DNA reads TGTGCCAGCAGCGTGGGACTAGCGGGGGCTACCGGGGAGCTGTTTTTT. Full variable domain (outside the CDR3, taken from reference TRBV9 and TRBJ2-2): DSGVTQTPKHLITATGQRVTLRCSPRSGDLSVYWYQQSLDQGLQFLIQYYNGEERAKGNILERFSAQQFPDLHSELNLSSLELGDSALYFCASSVGLAGATGELFFGEGSRLTVL.

This clonotype was detected a few times. This chain uses TRBV19 with TRBJ2-7; D call uncertain. The CDR3 is made up of 14 amino acids. Per the germline V gene, CDR1 is LNHDA and CDR2 is SQIVND (reference sequence). Between the trimmed V and J ends, which lost 5 bases and 5 bases, there was a span of 16 bases. The DNA for the CDR3 is TGTGCCAGTAGTCCCCAAACCCTTGTACACGAGCAGTACTTC. This encodes CASSPQTLVHEQYF.

On this clonotype: The conserved final phenylalanine or tryptophan is absent from the CDR3, which likely points to a read error. The DNA is left out, because the CDR3 cannot be placed on it with certainty; the CDR3 is given as TCRdb lists it. The gene calls are TRBV27 and TRBJ2-5; no check of the table's D call, TRBD2, against the DNA was made. The CDR3 comprises 15 residues, both ends counted. The V gene's germline CDR1 is MNHEY and CDR2 SMNVEV (reference sequence). The CDR3 protein is CASSYSRTGPLNPYL.

The chain uses TRBV20-1 and TRBJ2-1; 9 nucleotides agree with TRBD1. The CDR3 is 16 amino acids. The J segment lost 2 bases and the V segment lost 0 bases, leaving 5 bases of the junction unmatched. CDR1 is DFQATT, CDR2 SNEGSKA, per germline (reference sequence). CDR3 loop: CSARDIRDRAYNEQFF. The CDR3 bases are TGCAGTGCTAGAGATATCAGGGACAGGGCCTACAATGAGCAGTTCTTC.

This chain's CDR3 is CATGKGGETQYF. The CDR3 nucleotides are TGTGCCACCGGAAAAGGTGGGGAGACCCAGTACTTC. V usage is TRBV24-1 and J usage is TRBJ2-5; no definite D call. Germline assignment: CDR1 KGHDR and CDR2 SFDVKD. The CDR3 has 12 amino acids. The V end lost 9 bases, the J end lost 5 bases, and 12 bases lay between the germline ends.

This CDR3 is CASSSPRTGVGETQYF. For the CDR3, the DNA is TGTGCCAGCAGTAGCCCCCGGACAGGGGTAGGGGAGACCCAGTACTTC. The V and J genes are TRBV6-5 and TRBJ2-5, with 9 bases identical to TRBD1. Germline V gene lookup returns CDR1 MNHEY and CDR2 SVGAGI. CDR3 length equals 16 residues. The trim removed 5 bases at V and 5 bases at J, leaving 12 bases unmatched.

CDR3: CASSERQNNYGYTF. The CDR3 DNA is TGTGCCAGCAGTGAACGGCAGAATAACTATGGCTACACCTTC. The chain couples TRBV2 to TRBJ1-2, with D hard to call. The germline gives CDR1 SNHLY, CDR2 FYNNEI. The CDR3 is 14 amino acids. Trimming shortened V by 2 bases and J by 1 base, and 8 bases separated the two germline ends.

This clonotype has only a few counts. The chain carries TRBV10-3 and TRBJ1-2; D remains unclear. The ends were cut back, 5 bases at V and 0 bases at J, with 7 bases in the middle. Germline V gives CDR1 ENHRY, CDR2 SYGVKD. The CDR3 is 13 residues long. CDR3 amino acids: CAISPPANYGYTF. CDR3 nucleotides: TGTGCCATCAGTCCTCCAGCTAACTATGGCTACACCTTC.

This clonotype has just one count. The chain carries TRBV27 and TRBJ2-7; TRBD1 or TRBD2 may be the D gene (5 bases each). The CDR3 totals 19 residues. V lost 5 bases and J lost 1, with 27 bases in between. Germline CDR1 and CDR2: MNHEY and SMNVEV (reference sequence). The CDR3 protein is CASSTNQGPSPSVSYEQYF. The CDR3 DNA reads TGTGCCAGCAGTACGAATCAGGGACCGTCCCCATCCGTTTCCTACGAGCAGTACTTC.

The rearrangement joins TRBV5-1 to TRBJ2-1, with D maybe TRBD1 (6 bases). This CDR3 is 16 amino acids long. Germline loops: CDR1 SGHRS, CDR2 YFSETQ. V was clipped by 0 bases and J by 0 bases, with 10 bases between them. In DNA, the CDR3 is TGCGCCAGCAGCTTGGTGGGGACACTCTCCTACAATGAGCAGTTCTTC. Its protein is CASSLVGTLSYNEQFF.

The chain couples TRBV14 to TRBJ2-2; D unclear. The V and J ends lost 3 bases and 4 bases respectively, with 12 bases between them. Germline CDR1 is SGHDN and CDR2 is FVKESK. This CDR3 has 15 residues. CDR3 region: CASSQALGPTGELFF. The CDR3 DNA follows: TGTGCCAGCAGCCAGGCCCTCGGGCCCACCGGGGAGCTGTTTTTT.

This clonotype was observed once. The CDR3 nucleotides are TGTGCCAGCAGTTTAGTAGCTGTAACTAATGAAAAACTGTTTTTT. The encoded protein is CASSLVAVTNEKLFF. The chain combines TRBV27 with TRBJ1-4; no clear D. The CDR3 is made up of 15 amino acids. Trimming took 2 bases from V and 1 from J, leaving 8 bases between them. From germline, CDR1 is MNHEY and CDR2 SMNVEV (reference sequence).